A single sample is the source of the 26 T cell receptor beta chains below, sequenced in a study of radiotherapy plus CTLA-4 blockade in lung cancer. Sequencing used immunoSEQ multiplex PCR; TCRdb keeps in-frame clones, though not all of them. The sample lists about 60,000 clones; about three quarters were seen once. Sequenced here: peripheral blood, sampled from a patient treated with radiotherapy plus ipilimumab. These receptors were obtained from a human donor with non-small cell lung cancer who had a partial response to radiotherapy plus ipilimumab.

The chain recombines TRBV28 with TRBJ2-7; TRBD2 is a possible D gene (7 bases). The CDR3 extends over 16 amino acids. Germline CDR1 reads MDHEN; CDR2 reads SYDVKM. Trimming took 6 bases from V and 0 from J, leaving 18 bases between them. CDR3 region: CASSPEGGGISYEQYF. Here the CDR3 DNA reads TGTGCCAGCAGCCCTGAGGGGGGGGGAATCTCCTACGAGCAGTACTTC.

The rearrangement joins TRBV19 to TRBJ1-5; no clear D gene. Trimming cost V 3 bases and J 4 bases, with 10 bases left between them. The germline gives CDR1 LNHDA, CDR2 SQIVND (reference sequence). The CDR3 sequence is 14 residues long. The CDR3 sequence is CASSISGGNQPQHF. CDR3 nucleotides: TGTGCCAGTAGTATTTCGGGTGGGAATCAGCCCCAGCATTTT.

A remark on this clone: A read error is likely, as this CDR3 ends without the conserved phenylalanine or tryptophan. The rearrangement uses TRBV9 and TRBJ1-1; tentative D call: TRBD1 (5 bases). Germline-derived CDR1 and CDR2 are SGDLS and YYNGEE. V was clipped by 0 bases and J by 7 bases, with 13 bases between them. This CDR3 contains 14 residues. DNA of the CDR3: TGTGCCAGCAGCGTAGATGCAGGGATAAGTGAAGCTTTCTCT. Translation: CASSVDAGISEAFS.

The chain recombines TRBV9 with TRBJ2-3; 13 nucleotides match TRBD2. The germline V gene has CDR1 SGDLS and CDR2 YYNGEE. The CDR3 runs 18 residues. J was trimmed by 1 base and V by 2 bases; bases with no gene match: 7. The DNA for the CDR3 is TGTGCCAGCAGCGTTGCCCCACTAGCGGGGGGGCGCACAGATACGCAGTATTTT. Amino acids: CASSVAPLAGGRTDTQYF.

In regard to this clone: Other nucleotide sequences from this sample produce the same CDR3. The chain employs TRBV10-1 and TRBJ2-5; maybe TRBD1 (6 bases). The CDR3 sequence is 13 residues long. Trimming pared 3 bases from V and 2 bases from J, leaving 7 bases between. The germline V gene has CDR1 WNHNN and CDR2 SYGVQD (reference sequence). CDR3 sequence (DNA): TGCGCCAGCAGTGAACAGGGTCAAGAGACCCAGTACTTC. Translating it yields CASSEQGQETQYF.

V is TRBV5-1 and J is TRBJ1-2; D is uncertain. The CDR3 contains 17 residues. Trimming stripped 6 bases from V and 4 bases from J, with 25 bases between. Germline V gene sequence: CDR1 SGHRS, CDR2 YFSETQ. The CDR3 nucleotides read TGCGCCAGCAACCCTGCGGGAGCGGGTCAGAGGCTCTATGGCTACACCTTC. Protein: CASNPAGAGQRLYGYTF. The full variable domain, its missing parts supplied by reference TRBV5-1 and TRBJ1-2, is KAGVTQTPRYLIKTRGQQVTLSCSPISGHRSVSWYQQTPGQGLQFLFEYFSETQRNKGNFPGRFSGRQFSNSRSEMNVSTLELGDSALYLCASNPAGAGQRLYGYTFGSGTRLTVV.

The chain joins TRBV5-1 to TRBJ2-7; D remains unclear. CDR1 is SGHRS and CDR2 is YFSETQ in the germline V gene. The CDR3 runs to 14 residues. V was shortened by 1 base and J by 5 bases, with 13 bases between the two germline ends. The CDR3 sequence: CASSLIGPPHEQYF. The CDR3 DNA reads as TGCGCCAGCAGCTTGATCGGTCCCCCCCACGAGCAGTACTTC.

The chain couples TRBV7-9 to TRBJ2-5; 15 bases align to TRBD2. Trimming at V came to 5 bases and at J to 0 bases, leaving 10 bases not matched to a gene. CDR1 and CDR2 from the germline V gene are SEHNR and FQNEAQ (reference sequence). The CDR3 runs 19 residues. The CDR3 DNA follows: TGTGCCAGCAGCCCGTATGGGACTAGCGGGGGGAAGTACCAAGAGACCCAGTACTTC. This translates into CASSPYGTSGGKYQETQYF.

V usage is TRBV5-1 and J usage is TRBJ1-1, with D uncertain. The germline V gene encodes CDR1 SGHRS and CDR2 YFSETQ. The V end was cut by 4 bases, the J end by 5 bases, with 21 bases between. The CDR3 sequence is 16 residues long. CDR3 DNA: TGCGCCAGCAGCCCGACTGTCATTGGTCGAGGGACTGAAGCTTTCTTT. Protein product: CASSPTVIGRGTEAFF.

The chain couples TRBV5-1 to TRBJ1-1; a possible D gene is TRBD1 (6 bases). The V end lost 1 base, the J end lost 5 bases, and 15 bases lay between the germline ends. This CDR3 contains 15 residues. The germline gives CDR1 SGHRS, CDR2 YFSETQ. DNA of the CDR3: TGCGCCAGCAGCTTGAATTCCCGAGGGGGAACTGAAGCTTTCTTT. Residues: CASSLNSRGGTEAFF.

This clone appeared once. The V call is TRBV29-1, the J call TRBJ2-7, with 13 bases fitting TRBD2. The V gene end was trimmed by 6 bases and the J gene end by 3 bases; junction bases not matched to a gene: 2. The CDR3 spans 13 residues. In germline, CDR1 is SQVTM, CDR2 ANQGSEA. This CDR3 is CSVGTSGDYEQYF. CDR3 in DNA: TGCAGCGTGGGGACTAGCGGGGACTACGAGCAGTACTTC.

This clone was counted only a few times. The CDR3 loop reads CAITGDLNAYEQYF. The CDR3 DNA reads TGTGCCATCACAGGGGACCTTAACGCCTACGAGCAGTACTTC. V and J are TRBV10-3 and TRBJ2-7; D is possibly TRBD1 (6 bases). Germline assignment: CDR1 ENHRY and CDR2 SYGVKD. This CDR3 is built from 14 residues. V lost 7 bases and J 2 bases, leaving 15 bases between the germline ends.

The genes are TRBV5-8 and TRBJ2-7, with 7 nucleotides matching TRBD2. CDR3 length: 16 residues. The V and J ends lost 0 bases and 0 bases, in that order; junction bases with no gene match: 6. Germline V CDR1 and CDR2: SGHTS, YDEGEE. The CDR3 spells CASSLERGQSSYEQYF. CDR3 nucleotides: TGTGCCAGCAGCTTGGAGCGGGGCCAGAGCTCCTACGAGCAGTACTTC. Filled out from reference TRBV5-8 and TRBJ2-7, the complete variable domain reads EAGVTQSPTHLIKTRGQQATLRCSPISGHTSVYWYQQALGLGLQFLLWYDEGEERNRGNFPPRFSGRQFPNYSSELNVNALELEDSALYLCASSLERGQSSYEQYFGPGTRLTVT.

The chain combines TRBV5-1 with TRBJ2-7; 10 bases map to TRBD2. Unmatched junction bases numbered 4, after V lost 0 bases and J lost 1 base. The CDR3 has 16 residues. Germline CDR1 is SGHRS and CDR2 is YFSETQ. The CDR3 loop is CASSLVGTSASYEQYF. The CDR3 nucleotides are TGCGCCAGCAGCTTGGTTGGGACTAGCGCATCCTACGAGCAGTACTTC.

J is TRBJ2-1 and V is TRBV7-9, with TRBD2 matching over 9 bases. V lost 6 bases to trimming and J lost 5 bases; unmatched junction nucleotides: 11. Germline CDR1 and CDR2: SEHNR and FQNEAQ (reference sequence). CDR3 length equals 16 residues. CDR3 in DNA: TGTGCCAGCAGTTCGTACGGGACTAGCCCTAACAATGAGCAGTTCTTC. Translating it yields CASSSYGTSPNNEQFF.

V gene TRBV18 combines with J gene TRBJ1-1, with D possibly matching TRBD1 (6 bases). V lost 2 bases, J lost 3 bases, and 10 bases lay in between. Germline values: CDR1 KGHSH, CDR2 LQKENI. This CDR3 is built from 14 residues. CDR3 nucleotides: TGTGCCAGCTCACCATGGGCAGGGGACACTGAAGCTTTCTTT. Its translation: CASSPWAGDTEAFF.

The chain carries TRBV2 and TRBJ1-1, with a weak D call TRBD1 (5 bases). The CDR3 consists of 14 residues. Germline-derived CDR1 and CDR2 are SNHLY and FYNNEI. V lost 7 bases, J lost 3 bases, and 15 bases lay in between. In nucleotides, the CDR3 is TGTGCCAGCACCCTATGGGGGGGAGACACTGAAGCTTTCTTT. This translates into CASTLWGGDTEAFF. Using reference TRBV2 and TRBJ1-1 for the parts outside the CDR3, the full variable domain is EPEVTQTPSHQVTQMGQEVILRCVPISNHLYFYWYRQILGQKVEFLVSFYNNEISEKSEIFDDQFSVERPDGSNFTLKIRSTKLEDSAMYFCASTLWGGDTEAFFGQGTRLTVV.

The rearrangement joins TRBV4-1 to TRBJ2-5; possible D gene TRBD2, 6 bases. Germline V gene lookup returns CDR1 MGHRA and CDR2 YSYEKL. Trimming cost V 1 base and J 3 bases, with 12 bases left between them. This CDR3 is 15 amino acids long. This CDR3 reads CASSQVGTGKETQYF. The CDR3 coding sequence is TGCGCCAGCAGCCAAGTCGGGACTGGAAAAGAGACCCAGTACTTC.

The chain links TRBV28 to TRBJ1-6; D is ambiguous. Germline CDR1 and CDR2: MDHEN and SYDVKM. The V and J ends lost 1 base and 12 bases respectively, with 13 bases between them. This CDR3 region has 14 residues. Written as DNA, the CDR3 is TGTGCCAGCAGTTTATTTGCAGAGGTCGTACCCCTCCACTTT. Encoded protein: CASSLFAEVVPLHF.

This chain links TRBV28 with TRBJ2-2; 7 bases are a match to TRBD1. The CDR3 has 13 residues. The ends lost 7 bases at V and 5 bases at J; junction bases unmatched: 4. Germline CDR1 is MDHEN and CDR2 is SYDVKM. The CDR3 DNA reads TGTGCCAGCATGGGACAGCCGACCGGGGAGCTGTTTTTT. It yields the protein CASMGQPTGELFF.

The chain couples TRBV28 to TRBJ2-7, with a possible D match to TRBD1 (6 bases). The CDR3 totals 15 residues. Germline V gene lookup returns CDR1 MDHEN and CDR2 SYDVKM. Between the trimmed V and J ends, which lost 6 bases and 7 bases, there was a span of 22 bases. The CDR3 sequence: CASSQTKTQGWEQYF. CDR3 DNA sequence: TGTGCCAGCAGCCAAACTAAAACACAGGGTTGGGAGCAGTACTTC.

The gene calls are TRBV28 and TRBJ1-1; D gene ambiguous. With 3 bases removed from V and 2 bases from J, the gap between germline ends came to 10 bases. The CDR3 extends over 14 amino acids. CDR1 MDHEN and CDR2 SYDVKM come from the germline V gene. As DNA, the CDR3 is TGTGCCAGCAGTTTTTCCGAAACTAACACTGAAGCTTTCTTT. It encodes CASSFSETNTEAFF.

The chain is built from TRBV4-2 and TRBJ2-2; 9 positions match TRBD1. Germline V CDR1 and CDR2: LGHNA, YNFKEQ. This CDR3 region has 16 residues. V shed 4 bases and J 5 bases; nucleotides not matched to a gene: 8. The CDR3 protein is CASSREQGAGTGELFF. CDR3 bases: TGTGCCAGCAGCCGCGAACAGGGGGCAGGTACCGGGGAGCTGTTTTTT.

This chain uses TRBV5-6 with TRBJ2-5, with 11 bases matching TRBD1. The trim removed 7 bases at V and 5 bases at J, leaving 10 bases unmatched. CDR1 and CDR2 (germline): SGHDT, YYEEEE. The CDR3 is 15 residues long. The CDR3 region is CASYRDRGRWETQYF. The CDR3 nucleotides read TGTGCCAGCTACAGGGACAGGGGGAGGTGGGAGACCCAGTACTTC.

The chain combines TRBV5-4 with TRBJ2-1, with 7 positions matching TRBD1. CDR3 length: 14 residues. Germline trimming cut 2 bases from V and 5 bases from J; bases unmatched to any gene: 4. Germline V gene data show CDR1 as SGHNT and CDR2 as YYREEE (reference sequence). The CDR3 DNA is TGTGCCAGCAGCTTACAGGGGACGCACAATGAGCAGTTCTTC. It codes for CASSLQGTHNEQFF.

The chain recombines TRBV7-8 with TRBJ1-5; 8 bases are shared with TRBD1. The CDR3 is 17 amino acids. CDR1 and CDR2 (germline): SGHVS, FQNEAQ. Trimming at V came to 6 bases and at J to 3 bases, leaving 13 bases not matched to a gene. The CDR3 protein is CASRPDYGQGANQPQHF. The CDR3 DNA reads TGTGCCAGCAGACCTGATTACGGACAGGGAGCCAATCAGCCCCAGCATTTT.